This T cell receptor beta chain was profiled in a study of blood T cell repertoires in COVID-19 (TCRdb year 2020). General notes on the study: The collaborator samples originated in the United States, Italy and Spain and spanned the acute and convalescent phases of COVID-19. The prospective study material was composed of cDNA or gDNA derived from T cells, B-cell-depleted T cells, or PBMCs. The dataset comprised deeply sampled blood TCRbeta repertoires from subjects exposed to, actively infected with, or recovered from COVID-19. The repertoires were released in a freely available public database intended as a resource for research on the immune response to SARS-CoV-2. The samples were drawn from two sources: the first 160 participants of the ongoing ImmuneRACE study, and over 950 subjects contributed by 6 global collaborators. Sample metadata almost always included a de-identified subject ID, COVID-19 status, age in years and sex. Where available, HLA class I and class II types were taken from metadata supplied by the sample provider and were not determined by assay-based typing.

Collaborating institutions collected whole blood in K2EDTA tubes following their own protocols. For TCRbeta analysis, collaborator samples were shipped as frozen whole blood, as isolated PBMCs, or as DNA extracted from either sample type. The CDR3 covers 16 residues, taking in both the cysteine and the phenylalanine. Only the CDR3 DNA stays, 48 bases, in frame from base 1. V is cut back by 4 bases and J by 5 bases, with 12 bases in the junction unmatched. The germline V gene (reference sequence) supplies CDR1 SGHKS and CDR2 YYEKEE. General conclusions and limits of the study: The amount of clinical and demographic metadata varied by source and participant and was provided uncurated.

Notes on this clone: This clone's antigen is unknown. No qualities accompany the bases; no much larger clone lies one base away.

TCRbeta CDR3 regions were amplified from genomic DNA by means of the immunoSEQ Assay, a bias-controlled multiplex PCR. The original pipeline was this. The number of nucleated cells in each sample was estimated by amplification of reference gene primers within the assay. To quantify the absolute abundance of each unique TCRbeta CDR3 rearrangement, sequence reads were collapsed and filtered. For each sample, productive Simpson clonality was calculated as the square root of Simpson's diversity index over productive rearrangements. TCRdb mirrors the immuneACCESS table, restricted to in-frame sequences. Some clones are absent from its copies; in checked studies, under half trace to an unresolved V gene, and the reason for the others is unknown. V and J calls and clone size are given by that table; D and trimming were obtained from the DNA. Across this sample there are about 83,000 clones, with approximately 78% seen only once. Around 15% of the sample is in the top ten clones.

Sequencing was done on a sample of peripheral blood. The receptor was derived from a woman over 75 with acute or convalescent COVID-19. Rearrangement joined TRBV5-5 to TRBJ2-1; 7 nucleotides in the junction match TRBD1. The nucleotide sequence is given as TGTGCCAGCAGCCAGAGGGGGCGCCGGATGGACAATGAGCAGTTCTTC. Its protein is CASSQRGRRMDNEQFF.